This T cell receptor (beta chain) came from a study of T cell responses to AZD1222 COVID-19 vaccine. Whole-study results and caveats: In a largely white British group with more females than males, clonal diversity was possibly underestimated.

V was cut by 0 bases and J by 5 bases, with 9 bases left in between. In germline, CDR1 is SNHLY, CDR2 FYNNEI. The CDR3 has 14 residues. About this clone: Its antigen is unknown.

TCRdb's table, derived via immunoSEQ multiplex PCR, lists solely in-frame clones and lacks some. Among around 120,000 clones listed, about 90% were seen once. The starting material was peripheral blood, obtained 28 days after the second AZD1222 dose. The V gene is TRBV2, the J gene TRBJ2-3, with D tentatively TRBD2 (6 bases). The sequence derives from an adult who received the AZD1222 COVID-19 vaccine. This CDR3 is CASSEALGGDTQYF. CDR3 bases: TGTGCCAGCAGTGAAGCATTGGGGGGAGATACGCAGTATTTT.